One and the same sample provided the 28 T cell receptor beta chains below, sequenced in a study of cytomegalovirus exposure and HLA in healthy donors. Researchers ran the PCR with 60 Vbeta and 13 Jbeta primers. Sequencing used immunoSEQ multiplex PCR; TCRdb keeps in-frame clones, though not all of them. In the table there are 100,000 to 150,000 clones, 73% of which are singletons. The sequencing sample was made of PBMCs. Source of these receptors: a woman aged 40 to 49 in good health and CMV-seropositive.

This clone was observed a handful of times. The J gene is TRBJ2-5, the V gene TRBV7-2; 9 bases are a match to TRBD1. The germline CDR1 and CDR2 sequences are SGHTA and FQGNSA. With 3 bases clipped from V and 6 bases from J, the junction kept 11 bases outside the gene matches. This CDR3 is built from 16 residues. The CDR3 nucleotides are TGTGCCAGCAGCTTGCCCGGGACAGGGATGAGAAAGACCCAGTACTTC. It is translated as CASSLPGTGMRKTQYF.

This rearrangement joins TRBV6-6 to TRBJ1-2, with D uncertain. This CDR3 has 12 residues. V dropped 2 bases and J dropped 2 bases, with 3 bases sitting between them. The V gene's germline CDR1 is MNHNY and CDR2 SVGAGI (reference sequence). Here the CDR3 reads CASSYGNYGYTF. CDR3 in DNA: TGTGCCAGCAGTTACGGCAACTATGGCTACACCTTC.

This clone appeared a few times. J is TRBJ1-1 and V is TRBV6-5, with D possibly matching TRBD1 (5 bases). V lost 7 bases, J lost 7 bases, and 13 bases lay in between. The CDR3 sequence is 12 residues long. CDR1 and CDR2 from the germline V gene are MNHEY and SVGAGI. The CDR3 DNA is TGTGCCAGCAAAACAGGTATCCGTGAAGCTTTCTTT. Amino acids: CASKTGIREAFF.

The chain joins TRBV5-1 to TRBJ1-1; TRBD1 is a possible D gene (5 bases). This CDR3 comprises 15 residues. The V gene lost 0 bases and the J gene lost 1 base, with 10 bases spanning the gap. Germline V gene data show CDR1 as SGHRS and CDR2 as YFSETQ. The CDR3 here is CASSLVGGSNTEAFF. CDR3 bases: TGCGCCAGCAGCTTGGTGGGGGGGTCGAACACTGAAGCTTTCTTT.

This chain joins TRBV28 and TRBJ2-1; 14 bases match TRBD2. Germline assignment: CDR1 MDHEN and CDR2 SYDVKM. V shed 6 bases, J shed 4 bases, and the junction held 5 bases outside the gene matches. The CDR3 is 16 residues long. The CDR3 spells CASSGTSGGTYNEQFF. The CDR3 nucleotides read TGTGCCAGCAGCGGGACTAGCGGGGGTACTTACAATGAGCAGTTCTTC.

The chain links TRBV21-1 to TRBJ1-6; TRBD1 is the table's D call and was not checked against the DNA. TRBV21-1 is annotated as a pseudogene. This CDR3 comprises 18 residues. CDR3 region: CASSKRRGQGAINSPLHF. CDR3 sequence (DNA): TGTGCCAGCAGCAAAAGGCGGGGTCAGGGGGCAATTAATTCACCCCTCCACTTT.

The chain uses TRBV7-3 and TRBJ1-1; weak D call: TRBD1 (5 bases). This CDR3 region has 14 residues. Looked up from germline, CDR1 is SGHTA and CDR2 is FQGTGA. V was clipped by 5 bases and J by 1 base, with 11 bases between them. CDR3 nucleotides: TGTGCCAGCAGCCTCGGACACGGGAACACTGAAGCTTTCTTT. This sequence encodes CASSLGHGNTEAFF.

The rearrangement links TRBV7-2 to TRBJ2-7, with TRBD1 identical over 7 bases. From germline, CDR1 is SGHTA and CDR2 FQGNSA. Losses at the gene ends were 5 bases for V and 0 bases for J; bases not matched to a gene: 7. This CDR3 has 15 amino acids. This chain's CDR3 is CASSGKTGSSYEQYF. The CDR3 DNA reads as TGTGCCAGCAGCGGGAAGACAGGGAGCTCCTACGAGCAGTACTTC. The variable domain in full, with the rest retrieved from reference TRBV7-2 and TRBJ2-7, is GAGVSQSPSNKVTEKGKDVELRCDPISGHTALYWYRQSLGQGLEFLIYFQGNSAPDKSGLPSDRFSAERTGGSVSTLTIQRTQQEDSAVYLCASSGKTGSSYEQYFGPGTRLTVT.

The chain couples TRBV19 to TRBJ2-1; 11 bases fit TRBD2. The CDR3 runs 19 residues. The V and J ends lost 3 bases and 2 bases, in that order; junction bases with no gene match: 12. From germline, CDR1 is LNHDA and CDR2 SQIVND (reference sequence). CDR3 in DNA: TGTGCCAGTAGTATGAAAGTCTTTACTAGCGGGAGACCCTACAATGAGCAGTTCTTC. This encodes CASSMKVFTSGRPYNEQFF.

The chain uses TRBV5-4 and TRBJ2-5; the match to TRBD2 covers 11 bases. Looked up from germline, CDR1 is SGHNT and CDR2 is YYREEE (reference sequence). The CDR3 has 15 residues. The trim removed 3 bases at V and 4 bases at J, leaving 5 bases unmatched. Here the CDR3 reads CASSSIAGGGETQYF. The CDR3 nucleotides read TGTGCCAGCAGCTCAATAGCGGGAGGGGGAGAGACCCAGTACTTC.

The rearrangement links TRBV18 to TRBJ1-1; the D is unclear. Germline-derived CDR1 and CDR2 are KGHSH and LQKENI. Between the trimmed V and J ends, which lost 2 bases and 2 bases, there was a span of 15 bases. The CDR3 contains 16 residues. This CDR3 is CASSPVDPEVNTEAFF. The DNA for the CDR3 is TGTGCCAGCTCACCAGTTGACCCGGAGGTCAACACTGAAGCTTTCTTT.

The chain combines TRBV19 with TRBJ2-3; 11 bases line up with TRBD2. J gave up 1 base and V 5 bases, and 2 bases lay outside the gene matches. Per the germline V gene, CDR1 is LNHDA and CDR2 is SQIVND (reference sequence). The CDR3 contains 15 residues. For the CDR3, the DNA is TGTGCCAGTAGTTCGGGACTAGCGGGCACAGATACGCAGTATTTT. Protein product: CASSSGLAGTDTQYF.

As DNA, the CDR3 is TGTGCCAGTAGTCTGGGACAGGGGAGACAGCCCCAGCATTTT. As protein: CASSLGQGRQPQHF. The V gene is TRBV19, the J gene TRBJ1-5, with TRBD1 matching over 10 bases. The CDR3 runs to 14 residues. V lost 5 bases to trimming and J lost 7 bases; unmatched junction nucleotides: 5. Looked up from germline, CDR1 is LNHDA and CDR2 is SQIVND (reference sequence).

The chain has TRBV5-8 and TRBJ2-2; TRBD1 matches at 8 bases. V shed 4 bases, J shed 5 bases, and the junction held 7 bases outside the gene matches. In germline, CDR1 is SGHTS, CDR2 YDEGEE. CDR3 length: 15 amino acids. CDR3 residues: CASSVGQGRTGELFF. The CDR3 DNA reads TGTGCCAGCAGCGTTGGACAGGGACGGACCGGGGAGCTGTTTTTT.

The chain joins TRBV4-3 to TRBJ1-1; possible D gene TRBD1, 6 bases. This CDR3 contains 13 residues. Germline V gene sequence: CDR1 LGHNA, CDR2 YSLEER. V was cut by 3 bases and J by 4 bases, with 9 bases left in between. The CDR3 reads CASSHRGGTEAFF. CDR3 nucleotide sequence: TGCGCCAGCAGCCATAGGGGGGGCACTGAAGCTTTCTTT.

Details on this clone: Within the sample, other DNA sequences also encode this same CDR3. V is TRBV11-2 and J is TRBJ2-5; 14 nucleotides agree with TRBD2. From germline, CDR1 is SGHAT and CDR2 FQNNGV. The CDR3 has 15 residues. Trimming cost V 5 bases and J 4 bases; bases outside gene matches: 3. The CDR3 DNA reads as TGTGCCAGCAGCCCCGGGACTAGCGGGAGAGAGACCCAGTACTTC. It specifies CASSPGTSGRETQYF.

This clone occurred a few times. The chain joins TRBV6-1 to TRBJ2-7; 12 bases are shared with TRBD1. CDR3 length equals 14 residues. Trimming removed 5 bases from V and 5 bases from J; junction bases left unmatched: 4. Germline lookup yields CDR1 MNHNS and CDR2 SASEGT. In nucleotides, the CDR3 is TGTGCCAGCAGTAGAGGGACAGGGGGCGACGAGCAGTACTTC. Its translation is CASSRGTGGDEQYF.

The genes are TRBV6-6 and TRBJ2-7, with D possibly matching TRBD2 (5 bases). V lost 5 bases and J lost 4, with 12 bases in between. This CDR3 has 13 amino acids. CDR1 and CDR2 (germline): MNHNY, SVGAGI (reference sequence). CDR3 amino acids: CASSRLEGYEQYF. In DNA, the CDR3 is TGTGCCAGCAGTCGGCTAGAGGGTTACGAGCAGTACTTC.

This clone was seen a few times. The gene calls are TRBV4-1 and TRBJ1-5; D remains unclear. This CDR3 is built from 14 residues. Germline loops: CDR1 MGHRA, CDR2 YSYEKL. Trimming took 4 bases from V and 0 from J, leaving 7 bases between them. CDR3 in DNA: TGCGCCAGCAGCCGATCAGGTAGCAATCAGCCCCAGCATTTT. It is translated as CASSRSGSNQPQHF.

CDR3 coding DNA: TGTGCCAGCAGCGCCCGGGGGGGGAAGACCCAGTACTTC. Translated, it gives CASSARGGKTQYF. The gene calls are TRBV28 and TRBJ2-5; 8 bases fit TRBD2. The trim removed 6 bases at V and 6 bases at J, leaving 6 bases unmatched. The CDR3 runs 13 residues. CDR1 and CDR2 (germline): MDHEN, SYDVKM.

On this clone itself: Other DNA sequences in this sample translate to the same CDR3. This sequence joins TRBV28 and TRBJ1-1; perhaps TRBD1 as D (6 bases). Trimming left V 6 bases short and J 9 bases short, with 14 bases between. CDR1 MDHEN and CDR2 SYDVKM come from the germline V gene. The length of the CDR3 is 12 residues. In DNA form, the CDR3 reads TGTGCCAGCAGCTCAATACAGGGACAAGCTTTCTTT. It codes for CASSSIQGQAFF. Looking up the rest from reference TRBV28 and TRBJ1-1 gives the full variable domain: DVKVTQSSRYLVKRTGEKVFLECVQDMDHENMFWYRQDPGLGLRLIYFSYDVKMKEKGDIPEGYSVSREKKERFSLILESASTNQTSMYLCASSSIQGQAFFGQGTRLTVV.

V is TRBV4-3 and J is TRBJ1-1; D ambiguous. This CDR3 has 15 amino acids. Germline CDR1 and CDR2: LGHNA and YSLEER. The V and J ends lost 5 bases and 5 bases respectively, with 18 bases between them. The CDR3 protein is CASSGLGGRPTEAFF. The CDR3 DNA sequence: TGCGCCAGCAGCGGCCTAGGAGGGAGACCGACTGAAGCTTTCTTT.

The chain is built from TRBV7-8 and TRBJ2-1, with 7 positions matching TRBD1. Germline CDR1 reads SGHVS; CDR2 reads FQNEAQ. The junction had 8 bases not matched to a gene; V was cut back by 6 bases and J by 6 bases. This CDR3 has 14 residues. This chain's CDR3 is CASRTGTVSNEQFF. In DNA, the CDR3 is TGTGCCAGCAGGACCGGGACAGTGAGCAATGAGCAGTTCTTC.

This chain connects TRBV29-1 to TRBJ1-1; tentative D call: TRBD1 (6 bases). The CDR3 extends over 12 amino acids. V gave up 7 bases and J gave up 4 bases, with 13 bases separating them. Germline lookup yields CDR1 SQVTM and CDR2 ANQGSEA. The CDR3 reads CSAEQGGTEAFF. As DNA, the CDR3 is TGCAGCGCCGAGCAAGGGGGCACTGAAGCTTTCTTT. The full variable domain, its missing parts supplied by reference TRBV29-1 and TRBJ1-1, is SAVISQKPSRDICQRGTSLTIQCQVDSQVTMMFWYRQQPGQSLTLIATANQGSEATYESGFVIDKFPISRPNLTFSTLTVSNMSPEDSSIYLCSAEQGGTEAFFGQGTRLTVV.

The J gene is TRBJ1-1, the V gene TRBV27, with D perhaps matching TRBD1 (5 bases). CDR1 and CDR2 (germline): MNHEY, SMNVEV (reference sequence). The CDR3 covers 15 residues. Trimming left V 2 bases short and J 2 bases short, with 12 bases between. For the CDR3, the DNA is TGTGCCAGCAGTTTAGGTCCAGGGTTCAACACTGAAGCTTTCTTT. The encoded protein is CASSLGPGFNTEAFF.

The J gene is TRBJ2-1, the V gene TRBV4-3, with TRBD2 matching 15 bases. The CDR3 consists of 17 residues. Germline loops: CDR1 LGHNA, CDR2 YSLEER. Trimming cost V 4 bases and J 2 bases; bases outside gene matches: 3. CDR3 sequence reads: CASSPRTSGGAYNEQFF. CDR3 in DNA: TGCGCCAGCAGCCCCCGGACTAGCGGGGGGGCCTACAATGAGCAGTTCTTC.

CDR3 in amino acids: CASSKPGHLNTEAFF. CDR3 sequence (DNA): TGTGCCAGCAGTAAACCGGGACACCTGAACACTGAAGCTTTCTTT. V gene TRBV6-1 combines with J gene TRBJ1-1; D possibly corresponds to TRBD1 (6 bases). Trimming left V 5 bases short and J 0 bases short, with 13 bases between. CDR3 length equals 15 residues. Germline lookup yields CDR1 MNHNS and CDR2 SASEGT.

This chain joins TRBV5-1 and TRBJ2-3; 16 bases are a match to TRBD2. The CDR3 sequence is 19 residues long. Per the germline V gene, CDR1 is SGHRS and CDR2 is YFSETQ. Germline trimming cut 3 bases from V and 2 bases from J; bases unmatched to any gene: 9. CDR3 DNA sequence: TGCGCCAGCAGCTCGGGACTAGCGGGGGGGATATATTCCACAGATACGCAGTATTTT. It specifies CASSSGLAGGIYSTDTQYF.